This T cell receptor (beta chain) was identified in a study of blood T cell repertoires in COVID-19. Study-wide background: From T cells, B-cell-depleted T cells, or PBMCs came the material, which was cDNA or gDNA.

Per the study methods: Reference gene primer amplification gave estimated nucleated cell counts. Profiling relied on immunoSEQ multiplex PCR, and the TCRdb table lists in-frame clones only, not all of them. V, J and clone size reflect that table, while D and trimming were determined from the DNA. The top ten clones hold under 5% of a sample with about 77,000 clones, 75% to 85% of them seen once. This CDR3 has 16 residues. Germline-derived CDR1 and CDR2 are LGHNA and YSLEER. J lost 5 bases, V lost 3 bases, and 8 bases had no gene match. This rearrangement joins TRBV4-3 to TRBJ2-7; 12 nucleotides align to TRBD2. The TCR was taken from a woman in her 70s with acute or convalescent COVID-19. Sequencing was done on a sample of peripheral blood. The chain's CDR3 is CASSQILAGGSHEQYF. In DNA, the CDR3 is TGCGCCAGCAGCCAGATACTAGCGGGGGGTTCCCACGAGCAGTACTTC.